This entry features one T cell receptor (beta chain) sequence. Its antigen is currently unknown. Germline CDR1 and CDR2: GTSNPN and SVGIG (reference sequence). The CDR3 has 15 amino acids. V lost 4 bases, J lost 2 bases, and 6 bases stayed unmatched. The sample comes from a study of OX40 agonist ivuxolimab in advanced cancers. Study at large: Across the patients, intravenous ivuxolimab was delivered every 2 weeks at 0.01 to 10 mg/kg.

General study results and limits: Antigen targets of the expanded peripheral T cells went undetermined. At doses 0.1 to 3.0 mg/kg, CD4+ and CD8+ clones expanded.

The protocol was immunoSEQ multiplex PCR, while the TCRdb copy is restricted to in-frame clones and leaves out a portion. The sample consists of under 45,000 clones, roughly 80% of them appearing once. This chain links TRBV30 with TRBJ2-2; 8 nucleotides match TRBD2. The sample consisted of CD4+ or CD8+ T cells sorted from blood, taken in a trial of the OX40 agonist ivuxolimab. The receptor was derived from an adult with an advanced solid tumor such as melanoma, head and neck, liver or kidney cancer. CDR3 DNA: TGTGCCTGGAAACGAGCGGGAGTTAACACCGGGGAGCTGTTTTTT. Translated, it gives CAWKRAGVNTGELFF.